Here is one T cell receptor beta chain with its context. Its antigen is currently unknown. The source of the sample is a study of PD-1 blockade in classical Hodgkin lymphoma. Study outcomes and limitations: At C4D1, TCR diversity had climbed significantly for CD4+ cells, though not for CD8+ cells.

The CDR3 contains 11 residues. CDR1 is SNHLY, CDR2 FYNNEI, per germline. Trimming removed 7 bases at V and 7 bases at J, with 9 bases between. Time point given: cycle 4 day 1 (C4D1), after about 6 weeks of nivolumab. All the patients suffered relapse after autologous stem cell transplantation, and brentuximab vedotin exposure differed. The method was immunoSEQ multiplex PCR; TCRdb's version includes in-frame clones alone and lacks a portion of them. This table has just under 65,000 clones, roughly nine tenths appearing once. The TCR sequence derives from a human donor with classical Hodgkin lymphoma. Sequenced here: peripheral blood mononuclear cells (PBMCs), sampled before the fourth cycle of nivolumab. V gene TRBV2 combines with J gene TRBJ2-3; no reliable D call. The CDR3 reads CASKEGYTQYF. CDR3 nucleotide sequence: TGTGCCAGCAAAGAAGGGTATACGCAGTATTTT.